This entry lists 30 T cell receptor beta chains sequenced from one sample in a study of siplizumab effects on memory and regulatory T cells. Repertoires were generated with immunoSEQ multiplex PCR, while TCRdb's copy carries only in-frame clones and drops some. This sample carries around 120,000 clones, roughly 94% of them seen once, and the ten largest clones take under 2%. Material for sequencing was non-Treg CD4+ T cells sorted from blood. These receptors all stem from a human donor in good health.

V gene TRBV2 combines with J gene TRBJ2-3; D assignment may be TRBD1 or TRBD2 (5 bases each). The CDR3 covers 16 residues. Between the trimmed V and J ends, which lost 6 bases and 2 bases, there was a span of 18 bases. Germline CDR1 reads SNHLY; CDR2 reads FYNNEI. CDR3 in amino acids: CASRSGDHPSTDTQYF. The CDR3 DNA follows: TGTGCCAGCAGGAGTGGGGACCACCCATCCACAGATACGCAGTATTTT.

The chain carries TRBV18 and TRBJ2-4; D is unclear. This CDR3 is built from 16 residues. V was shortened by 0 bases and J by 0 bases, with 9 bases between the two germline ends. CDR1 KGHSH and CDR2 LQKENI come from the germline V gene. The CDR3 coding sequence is TGTGCCAGCTCACCACCGATCATAGTAGCCAAAAACATTCAGTACTTC. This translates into CASSPPIIVAKNIQYF.

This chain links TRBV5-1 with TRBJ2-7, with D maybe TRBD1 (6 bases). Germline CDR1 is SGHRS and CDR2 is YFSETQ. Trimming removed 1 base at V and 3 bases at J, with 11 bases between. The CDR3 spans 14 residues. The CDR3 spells CASSLSQGYYEQYF. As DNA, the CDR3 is TGCGCCAGCAGCTTGTCACAGGGATACTACGAGCAGTACTTC.

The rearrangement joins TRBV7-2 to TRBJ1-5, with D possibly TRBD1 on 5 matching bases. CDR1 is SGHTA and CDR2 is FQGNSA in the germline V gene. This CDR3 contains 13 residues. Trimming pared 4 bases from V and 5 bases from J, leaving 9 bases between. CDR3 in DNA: TGTGCCAGCAGCTCCGGGGGATATCAGCCCCAGCATTTT. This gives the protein CASSSGGYQPQHF.

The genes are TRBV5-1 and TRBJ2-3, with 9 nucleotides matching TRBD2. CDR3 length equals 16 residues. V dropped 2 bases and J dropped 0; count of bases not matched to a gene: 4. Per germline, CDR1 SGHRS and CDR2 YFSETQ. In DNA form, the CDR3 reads TGCGCCAGCAGCTTCAGCGGGGGGTTTAGCACAGATACGCAGTATTTT. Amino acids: CASSFSGGFSTDTQYF.

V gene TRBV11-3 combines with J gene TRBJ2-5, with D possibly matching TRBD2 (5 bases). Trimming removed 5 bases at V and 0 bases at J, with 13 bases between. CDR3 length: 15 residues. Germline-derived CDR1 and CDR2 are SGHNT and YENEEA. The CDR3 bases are TGTGCCAGCAGCAGAGGAAGAGGGTACCAAGAGACCCAGTACTTC. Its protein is CASSRGRGYQETQYF. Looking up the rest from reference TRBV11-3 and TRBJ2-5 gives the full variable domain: EAGVVQSPRYKIIEKKQPVAFWCNPISGHNTLYWYLQNLGQGPELLIRYENEEAVDDSQLPKDRFSAERLKGVDSTLKIQPAELGDSAVYLCASSRGRGYQETQYFGPGTRLLVL.

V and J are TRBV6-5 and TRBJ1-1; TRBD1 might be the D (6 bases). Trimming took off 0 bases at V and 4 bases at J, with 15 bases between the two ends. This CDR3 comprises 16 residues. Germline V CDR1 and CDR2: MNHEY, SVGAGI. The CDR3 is CASSYSHRVGGTEAFF. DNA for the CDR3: TGTGCCAGCAGTTACTCCCACAGGGTCGGGGGCACTGAAGCTTTCTTT.

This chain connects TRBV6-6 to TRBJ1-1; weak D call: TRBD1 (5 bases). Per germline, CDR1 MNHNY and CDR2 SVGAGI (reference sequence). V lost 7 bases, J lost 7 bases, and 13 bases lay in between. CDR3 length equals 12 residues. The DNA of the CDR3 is TGTGCCAGCACCGATCAGGGCCGTGAAGCTTTCTTT. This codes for CASTDQGREAFF.

The CDR3 protein is CASSSVTGSGGELFF. For the CDR3, the DNA is TGCGCCAGCAGCTCGGTGACAGGGTCGGGCGGGGAGCTGTTTTTT. The gene calls are TRBV5-1 and TRBJ2-2; 7 nucleotides agree with TRBD1. CDR1 and CDR2 from the germline V gene are SGHRS and YFSETQ. The trim removed 3 bases at V and 7 bases at J, leaving 9 bases unmatched. There are 15 residues in the CDR3.

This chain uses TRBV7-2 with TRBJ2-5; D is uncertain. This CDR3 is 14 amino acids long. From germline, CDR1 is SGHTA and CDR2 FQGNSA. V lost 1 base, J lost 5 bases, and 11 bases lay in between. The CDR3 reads CASSLVVASETQYF. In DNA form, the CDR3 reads TGTGCCAGCAGCTTAGTGGTGGCGAGCGAGACCCAGTACTTC.

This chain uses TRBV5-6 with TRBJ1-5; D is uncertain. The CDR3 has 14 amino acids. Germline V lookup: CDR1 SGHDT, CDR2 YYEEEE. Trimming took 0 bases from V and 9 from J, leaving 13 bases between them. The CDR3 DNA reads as TGTGCCAGCAGCTTGGGGTCGTCTAATTCGCCCCAGCATTTT. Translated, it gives CASSLGSSNSPQHF.

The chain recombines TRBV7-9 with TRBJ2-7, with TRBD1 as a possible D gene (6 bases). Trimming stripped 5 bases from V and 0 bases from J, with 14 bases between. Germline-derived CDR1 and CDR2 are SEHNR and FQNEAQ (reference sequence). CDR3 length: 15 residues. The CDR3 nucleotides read TGTGCCAGCAGCCCCCGAGGACAGCTCTCCTACGAGCAGTACTTC. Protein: CASSPRGQLSYEQYF.

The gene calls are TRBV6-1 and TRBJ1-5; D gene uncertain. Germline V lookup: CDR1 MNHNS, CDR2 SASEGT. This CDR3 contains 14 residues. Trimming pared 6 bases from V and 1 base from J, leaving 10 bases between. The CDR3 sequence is CASSTHGSNQPQHF. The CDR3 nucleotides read TGTGCCAGCAGCACCCATGGGAGCAATCAGCCCCAGCATTTT.

Here the CDR3 DNA reads TGTGCCAGCAGCCCGGGACTAGCGGGGAACATTCAGTACTTC. This sequence encodes CASSPGLAGNIQYF. The rearrangement joins TRBV7-2 to TRBJ2-4, with TRBD2 matching over 13 bases. After removal of 5 bases from V and 7 bases from J, the junction contained 2 bases not matched to a gene. There are 14 residues in the CDR3. CDR1 and CDR2 from the germline V gene are SGHTA and FQGNSA. The complete variable domain, with remaining parts taken from reference TRBV7-2 and TRBJ2-4, reads GAGVSQSPSNKVTEKGKDVELRCDPISGHTALYWYRQSLGQGLEFLIYFQGNSAPDKSGLPSDRFSAERTGGSVSTLTIQRTQQEDSAVYLCASSPGLAGNIQYFGAGTRLSVL.

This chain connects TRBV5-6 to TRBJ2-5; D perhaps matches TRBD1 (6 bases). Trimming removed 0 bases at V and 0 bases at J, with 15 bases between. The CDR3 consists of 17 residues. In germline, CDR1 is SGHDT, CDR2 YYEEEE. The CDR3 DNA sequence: TGTGCCAGCAGCTTGGAAACCGGGACACGGTACCAAGAGACCCAGTACTTC. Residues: CASSLETGTRYQETQYF.

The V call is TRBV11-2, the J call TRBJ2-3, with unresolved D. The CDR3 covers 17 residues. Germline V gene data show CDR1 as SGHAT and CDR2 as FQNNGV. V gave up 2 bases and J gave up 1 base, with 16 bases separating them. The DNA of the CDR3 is TGTGCCAGCAGCTTATCGGTTCAGTCTCGGGGCACAGATACGCAGTATTTT. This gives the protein CASSLSVQSRGTDTQYF.

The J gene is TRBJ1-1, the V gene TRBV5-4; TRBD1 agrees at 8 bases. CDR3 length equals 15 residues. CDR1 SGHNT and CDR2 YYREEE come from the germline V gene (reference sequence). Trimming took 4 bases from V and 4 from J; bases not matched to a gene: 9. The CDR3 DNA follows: TGTGCCAGCAGCCCAGTAACAGGGGGGGGCACTGAAGCTTTCTTT. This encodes CASSPVTGGGTEAFF.

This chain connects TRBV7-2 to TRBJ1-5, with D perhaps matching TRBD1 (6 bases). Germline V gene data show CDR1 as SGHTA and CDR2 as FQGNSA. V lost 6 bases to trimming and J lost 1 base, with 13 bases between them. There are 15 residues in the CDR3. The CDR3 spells CASRRQAMSNQPQHF. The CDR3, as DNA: TGTGCCAGCAGACGACAGGCCATGAGCAATCAGCCCCAGCATTTT.

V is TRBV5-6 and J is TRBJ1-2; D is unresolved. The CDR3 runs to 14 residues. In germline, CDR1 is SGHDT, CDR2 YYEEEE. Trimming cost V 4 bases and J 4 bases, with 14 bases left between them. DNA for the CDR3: TGTGCCAGCAGCCCTGGAGAGGGAAGCTATGGCTACACCTTC. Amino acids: CASSPGEGSYGYTF. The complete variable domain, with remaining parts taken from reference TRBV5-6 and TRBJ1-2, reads DAGVTQSPTHLIKTRGQQVTLRCSPKSGHDTVSWYQQALGQGPQFIFQYYEEEERQRGNFPDRFSGHQFPNYSSELNVNALLLGDSALYLCASSPGEGSYGYTFGSGTRLTVV.

The CDR3 region has the DNA TGCGCCAGCAGCTTGAATCGGGACATGCTCTACGAGCAGTACTTC. It translates to CASSLNRDMLYEQYF. V usage is TRBV5-1 and J usage is TRBJ2-7, with D possibly TRBD1 on 6 matching bases. The CDR3 consists of 15 residues. The V gene's germline CDR1 is SGHRS and CDR2 YFSETQ. V lost 1 base to trimming and J lost 3 bases, with 14 bases between them.

This CDR3 reads CASSRDQTLQFF. The CDR3, as DNA: TGCGCCAGCAGCCGGGACCAAACCTTACAGTTCTTC. The V and J genes are TRBV5-1 and TRBJ2-1, with D perhaps assigned TRBD1 or TRBD2 (5 bases each). The germline V and J ends were trimmed by 4 bases and 13 bases, with 15 bases remaining between them. CDR1 and CDR2 from the germline V gene are SGHRS and YFSETQ. This CDR3 has 12 residues.

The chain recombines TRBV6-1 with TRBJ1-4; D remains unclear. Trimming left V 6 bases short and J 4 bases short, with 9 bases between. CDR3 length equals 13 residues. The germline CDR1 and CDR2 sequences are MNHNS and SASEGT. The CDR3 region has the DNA TGTGCCAGCAGGGCCAGATATAATGAAAAACTGTTTTTT. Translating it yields CASRARYNEKLFF.

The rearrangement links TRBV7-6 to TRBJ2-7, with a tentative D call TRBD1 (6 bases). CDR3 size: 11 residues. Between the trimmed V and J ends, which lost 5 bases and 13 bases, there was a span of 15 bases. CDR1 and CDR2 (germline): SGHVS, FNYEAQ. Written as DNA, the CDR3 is TGTGCCAGCAGCCCCGTCAGGGGAGTCTACTTC. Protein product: CASSPVRGVYF.

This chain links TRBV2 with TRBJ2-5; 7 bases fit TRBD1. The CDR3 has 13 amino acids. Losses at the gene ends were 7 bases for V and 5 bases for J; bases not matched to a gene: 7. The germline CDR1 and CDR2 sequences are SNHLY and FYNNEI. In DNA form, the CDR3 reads TGTGCCAGCAAAAGGGGGCAGACGGAGACCCAGTACTTC. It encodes CASKRGQTETQYF.

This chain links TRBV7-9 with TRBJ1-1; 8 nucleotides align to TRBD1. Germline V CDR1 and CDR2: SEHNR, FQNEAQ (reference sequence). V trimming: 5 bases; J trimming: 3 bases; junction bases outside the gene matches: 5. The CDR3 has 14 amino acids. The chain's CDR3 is CASSPQTGDTEAFF. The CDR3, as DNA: TGTGCCAGCAGCCCGCAGACAGGGGACACTGAAGCTTTCTTT.

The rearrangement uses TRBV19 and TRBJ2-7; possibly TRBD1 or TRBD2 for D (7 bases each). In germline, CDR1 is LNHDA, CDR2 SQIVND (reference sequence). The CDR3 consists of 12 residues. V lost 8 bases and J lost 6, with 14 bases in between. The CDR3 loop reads CASARGGLEQYF. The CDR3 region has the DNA TGTGCCAGTGCCAGGGGGGGGCTCGAGCAGTACTTC.

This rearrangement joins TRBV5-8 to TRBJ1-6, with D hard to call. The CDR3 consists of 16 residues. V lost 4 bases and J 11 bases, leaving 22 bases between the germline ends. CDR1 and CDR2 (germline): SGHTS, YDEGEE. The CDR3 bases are TGTGCCAGCAGCGATGGAATTCTATCGGGGAGCGCACCCCTCCACTTT. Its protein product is CASSDGILSGSAPLHF.

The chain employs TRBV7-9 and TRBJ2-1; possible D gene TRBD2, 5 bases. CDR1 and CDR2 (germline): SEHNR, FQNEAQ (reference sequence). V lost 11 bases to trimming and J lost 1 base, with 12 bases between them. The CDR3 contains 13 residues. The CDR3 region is CAAPGGSYNEQFF. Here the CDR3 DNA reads TGTGCCGCCCCCGGAGGATCCTACAATGAGCAGTTCTTC.

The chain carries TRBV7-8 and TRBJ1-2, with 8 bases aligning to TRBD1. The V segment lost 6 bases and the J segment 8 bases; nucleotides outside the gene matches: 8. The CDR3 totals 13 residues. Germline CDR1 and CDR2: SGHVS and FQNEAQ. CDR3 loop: CASRQDRVKGYTF. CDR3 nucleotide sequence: TGTGCCAGCAGACAGGACAGGGTGAAAGGCTACACCTTC.

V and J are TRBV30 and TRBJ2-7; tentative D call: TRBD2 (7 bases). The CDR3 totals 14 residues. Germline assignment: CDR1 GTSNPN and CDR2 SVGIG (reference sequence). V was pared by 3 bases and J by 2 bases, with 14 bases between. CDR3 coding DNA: TGTGCCTGGAGGGCCTCGGGGGGCCCCTACGAGCAGTACTTC. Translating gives CAWRASGGPYEQYF.